Listed below are T cell receptor beta chains from one sample, sequenced in a study of T cell changes during pregnancy in multiple sclerosis. The protocol was immunoSEQ multiplex PCR, while the TCRdb copy is restricted to in-frame clones and leaves out a portion. The sample holds approximately 74,000 clones, 75% to 90% seen once. This material consisted of peripheral blood, taken before pregnancy. These receptors all stem from a female donor with multiple sclerosis, enrolled in a pregnancy study. The CDR3 runs from the conserved cysteine through the conserved F or W. The D gene is left open where the match is weak. A clone size is listed for some rows: how often the clone was seen (once, few, many), or a class if it is expanded.

>TRBV13|NA|NA|TRBJ2-7
TGTGCCAGCAGCCGATCCCCAACGGGGTTTTACGAGCAGTACTTC
CASSRSPTGFYEQYF
>TRBV4-1|NA|NA|TRBJ2-1
TGCGCCAGCAGCGACAGCTGGGCAGACTCCTACAATGAGCAGTTCTTC
CASSDSWADSYNEQFF
>TRBV6-1|NA|TRBD1|TRBJ1-4
TGTGCCAGCAGTGAAGCATGGACAGGGGGAGCACGGGAAAAACTGTTTTTT
CASSEAWTGGAREKLFF
>TRBV9|NA|TRBD1|TRBJ1-2
TGTGCCAGCAGCGTAGCTGCGACAGGGGGCGATGGCTACACCTTC
CASSVAATGGDGYTF
>TRBV4-2|few|NA|TRBJ2-7
TGTGCCAGCAGCCAAGACTGGGGGCGGCATGAGCAGTACTTC
CASSQDWGRHEQYF
>TRBV7-8|NA|TRBD2|TRBJ2-7
TGTGCCAGCAGCTTAGGTCTTTTGGCGGGAGGTAACGAGCAGTACTTC
CASSLGLLAGGNEQYF
>TRBV19|once|NA|TRBJ1-5
TGTGCCACCGGGAGGGGTCAGGGTCAGCCCCAGCATTTT
CATGRGQGQPQHF
>TRBV7-9|NA|TRBD1|TRBJ1-2
TGTGCCAGCAGCTCGAACAGGGGGCGCGGCTATGGCTACACCTTC
CASSSNRGRGYGYTF
>TRBV5-6|few|TRBD2|TRBJ2-7
TGTGCCAGCAGCCCGGGACTAGCGGGAGCGGTCGAGCAGTACTTC
CASSPGLAGAVEQYF
>TRBV5-1|NA|NA|TRBJ1-4
TGCGCCAGCAGCTGGGGGGGTGTCGCAACTAATGAAAAACTGTTTTTT
CASSWGGVATNEKLFF
>TRBV9|NA|NA|TRBJ2-7
TGTGCCAGCAGCGTAGTGAGAGGGTCTGGTTTTGGATACGAGCAGTACTTC
CASSVVRGSGFGYEQYF
>TRBV7-8|NA|NA|TRBJ2-2
TGTGCCAGCAGCCGCATAGTTTCGGGGGATGTCGGGGAGCTGTTTTTT
CASSRIVSGDVGELFF
>TRBV19|NA|NA|TRBJ2-1
TGTGCCAGTAGTATCGGGGGGCAGATTGAGCAGTTCTTC
CASSIGGQIEQFF
>TRBV6-1|NA|NA|TRBJ2-7
TGTGCCAGCAGTGAAGCGCGGTGGAGGGGCGCCTACGAGCAGTACTTC
CASSEARWRGAYEQYF
>TRBV14|NA|TRBD1|TRBJ1-5
TGTGCCAGCAGCCGGGACAGCGCCCAGCCCCAGCATTTT
CASSRDSAQPQHF
>TRBV18|NA|TRBD1|TRBJ1-1
TGTGCCAGCTCGCCTGAGGAGGGGGCCACTGAAGCTTTCTTT
CASSPEEGATEAFF
>TRBV18|NA|NA|TRBJ2-1
TGTGCCAGCTCACCACGTCCAGATATCAGCTCCTACAATGAGCAGTTCTTC
CASSPRPDISSYNEQFF
>TRBV25-1|once|NA|TRBJ1-3
TGTGCCAGCAGGTCGGGGTACTCTGGAAACACCATATATTTT
CASRSGYSGNTIYF
>TRBV7-9|NA|NA|TRBJ2-7
TGTGCCAGCAGCCCCCTTACAACGACAGGTCCCCACGAGCAGTACTTC
CASSPLTTTGPHEQYF
>TRBV18|NA|TRBD1|TRBJ2-3
TGTGCCAGTGACTCAGGGACAGGGGCAGATACGCAGTATTTT
CASDSGTGADTQYF
>TRBV11-2|NA|TRBD2|TRBJ2-2
TGTGCCAGCTCTCTCCGGGAGGGGACCGGGGAGCTGTTTTTT
CASSLREGTGELFF
>TRBV7-8|medium-sized|TRBD2|TRBJ2-3
TGTGCCAGCAGCCCCTCCCGACTAGCGCCTACCACAGATACGCAGTATTTT
CASSPSRLAPTTDTQYF
>TRBV11-2|once|NA|TRBJ2-7
TGTGCCAGCAGCTTAGACCCTCAGGCAGTTTTCTACGAGCAGTACTTC
CASSLDPQAVFYEQYF
>TRBV29-1|once|NA|TRBJ1-4
TGCAGCGCCCGGGACACAACTAATGAAAAACTGTTTTTT
CSARDTTNEKLFF
>TRBV7-2|once|NA|TRBJ2-3
TGTGCCAGCAACCTGGGGGGCCGGGAGGCAGATACGCAGTATTTT
CASNLGGREADTQYF